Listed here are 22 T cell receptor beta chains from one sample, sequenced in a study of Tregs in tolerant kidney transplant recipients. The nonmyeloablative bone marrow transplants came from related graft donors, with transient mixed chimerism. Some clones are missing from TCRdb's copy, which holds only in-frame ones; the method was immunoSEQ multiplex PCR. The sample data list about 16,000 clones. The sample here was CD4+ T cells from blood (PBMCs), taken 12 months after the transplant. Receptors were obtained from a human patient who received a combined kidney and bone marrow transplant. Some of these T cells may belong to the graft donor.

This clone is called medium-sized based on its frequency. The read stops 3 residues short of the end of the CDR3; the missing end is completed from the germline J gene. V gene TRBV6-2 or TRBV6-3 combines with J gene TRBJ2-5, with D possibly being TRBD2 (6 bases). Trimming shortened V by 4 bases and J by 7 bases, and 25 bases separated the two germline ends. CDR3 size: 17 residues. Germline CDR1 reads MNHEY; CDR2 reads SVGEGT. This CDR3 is CASSWMAGPGAGGTQYF. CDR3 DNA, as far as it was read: TGTGCCAGCAGTTGGATGGCGGGGCCCGGGGCTGGGGGGACC.

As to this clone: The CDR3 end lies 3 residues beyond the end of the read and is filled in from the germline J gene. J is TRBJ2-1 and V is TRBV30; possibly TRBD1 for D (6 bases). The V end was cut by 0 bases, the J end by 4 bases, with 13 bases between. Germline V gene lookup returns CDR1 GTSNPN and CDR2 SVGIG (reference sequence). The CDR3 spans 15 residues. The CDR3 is CAWSVGGEGYNEQFF. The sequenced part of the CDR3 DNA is TGTGCCTGGAGTGTAGGGGGAGAAGGATACAATGAG.

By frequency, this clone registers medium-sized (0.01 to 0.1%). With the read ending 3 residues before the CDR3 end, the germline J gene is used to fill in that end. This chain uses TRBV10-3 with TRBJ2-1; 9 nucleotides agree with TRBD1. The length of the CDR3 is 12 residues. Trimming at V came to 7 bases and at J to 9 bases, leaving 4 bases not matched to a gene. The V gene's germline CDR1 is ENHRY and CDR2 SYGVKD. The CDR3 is CAITGTGTEQFF. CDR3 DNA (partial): TGTGCCATCACCGGGACAGGGACTGAG.

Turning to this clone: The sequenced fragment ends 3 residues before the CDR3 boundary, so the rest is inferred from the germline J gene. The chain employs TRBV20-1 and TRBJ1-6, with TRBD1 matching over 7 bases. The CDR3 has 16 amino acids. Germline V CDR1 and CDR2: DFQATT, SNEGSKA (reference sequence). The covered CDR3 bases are TGCAGCTTCAGGGGCAGGGACAGCTCCTATAATTCACCC. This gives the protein CSFRGRDSSYNSP. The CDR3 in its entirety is CSFRGRDSSYNSPLHF.

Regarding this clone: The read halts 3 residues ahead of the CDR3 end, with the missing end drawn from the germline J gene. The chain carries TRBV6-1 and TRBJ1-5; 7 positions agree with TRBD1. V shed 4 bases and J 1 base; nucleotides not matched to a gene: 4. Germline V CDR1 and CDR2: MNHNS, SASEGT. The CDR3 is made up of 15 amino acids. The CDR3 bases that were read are TGTGCCAGCAGTGCCCCGACAGGGAGCAATCAGCCC. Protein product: CASSAPTGSNQP. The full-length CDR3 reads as CASSAPTGSNQPQHF.

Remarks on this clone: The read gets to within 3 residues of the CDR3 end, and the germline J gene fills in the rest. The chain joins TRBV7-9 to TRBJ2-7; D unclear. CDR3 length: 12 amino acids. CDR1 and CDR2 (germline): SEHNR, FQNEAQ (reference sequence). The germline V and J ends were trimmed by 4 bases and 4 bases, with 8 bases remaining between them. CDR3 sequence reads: CASSYNTYEQYF. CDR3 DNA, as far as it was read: TGTGCCAGCAGCTATAACACGTACGAG.

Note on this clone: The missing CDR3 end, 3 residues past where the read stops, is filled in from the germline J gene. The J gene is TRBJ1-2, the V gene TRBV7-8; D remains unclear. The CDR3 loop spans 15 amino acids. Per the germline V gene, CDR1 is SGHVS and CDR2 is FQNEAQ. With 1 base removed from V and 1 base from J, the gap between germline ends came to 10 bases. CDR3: CASSLGQAINYGYTF. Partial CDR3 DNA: TGTGCCAGCAGCTTAGGGCAGGCGATTAACTATGGC.

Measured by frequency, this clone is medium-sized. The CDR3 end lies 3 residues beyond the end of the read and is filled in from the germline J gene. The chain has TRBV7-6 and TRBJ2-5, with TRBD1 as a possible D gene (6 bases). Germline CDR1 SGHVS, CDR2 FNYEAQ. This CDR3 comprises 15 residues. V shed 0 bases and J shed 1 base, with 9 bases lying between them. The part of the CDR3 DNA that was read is TGTGCCAGCAGCTTAGCTGGACAGACCCAAGAGACC. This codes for CASSLAGQTQET. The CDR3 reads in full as CASSLAGQTQETQYF.

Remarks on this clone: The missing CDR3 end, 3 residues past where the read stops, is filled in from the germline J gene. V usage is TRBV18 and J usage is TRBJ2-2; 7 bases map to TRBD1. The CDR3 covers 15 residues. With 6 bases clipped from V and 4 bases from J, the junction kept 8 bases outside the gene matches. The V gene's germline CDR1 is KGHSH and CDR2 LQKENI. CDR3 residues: CASSLLRDSTGELFF. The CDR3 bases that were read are TGTGCCAGCTCGTTACTCCGGGACAGCACCGGGGAG.

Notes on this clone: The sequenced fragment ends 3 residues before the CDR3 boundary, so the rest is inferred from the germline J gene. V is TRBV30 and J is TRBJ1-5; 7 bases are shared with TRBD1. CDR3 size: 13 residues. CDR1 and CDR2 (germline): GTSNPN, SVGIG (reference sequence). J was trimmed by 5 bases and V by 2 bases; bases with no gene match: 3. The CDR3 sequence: CAWSQGDDQPQHF. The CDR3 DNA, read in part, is TGTGCCTGGAGTCAGGGGGACGATCAGCCC.

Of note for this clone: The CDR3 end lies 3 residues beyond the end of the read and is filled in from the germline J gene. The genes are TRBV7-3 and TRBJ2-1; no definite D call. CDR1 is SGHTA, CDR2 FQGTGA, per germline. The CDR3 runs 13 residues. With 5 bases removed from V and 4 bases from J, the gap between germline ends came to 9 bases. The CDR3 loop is CASSPRRYNEQFF. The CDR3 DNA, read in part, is TGTGCCAGCAGCCCGCGAAGATACAATGAG.

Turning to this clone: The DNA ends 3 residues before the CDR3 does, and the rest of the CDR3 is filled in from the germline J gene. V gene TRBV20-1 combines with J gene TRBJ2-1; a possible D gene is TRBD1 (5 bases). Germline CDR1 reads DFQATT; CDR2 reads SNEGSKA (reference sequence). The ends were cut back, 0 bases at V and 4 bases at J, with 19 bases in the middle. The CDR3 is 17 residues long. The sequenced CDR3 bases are TGCAGTGCTAGAGATCCGCCCTGGACAAACGTGTACAATGAG. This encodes CSARDPPWTNVYNE. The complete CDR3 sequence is CSARDPPWTNVYNEQFF.

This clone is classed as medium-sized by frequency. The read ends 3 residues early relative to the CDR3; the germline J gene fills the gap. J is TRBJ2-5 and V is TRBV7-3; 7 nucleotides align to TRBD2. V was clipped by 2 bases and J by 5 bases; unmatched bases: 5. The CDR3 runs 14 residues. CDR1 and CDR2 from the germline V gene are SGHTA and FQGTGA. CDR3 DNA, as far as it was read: TGTGCCAGCAGCTTAGATGCGGGAGTTGAGACC. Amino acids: CASSLDAGVET. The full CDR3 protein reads CASSLDAGVETQYF.

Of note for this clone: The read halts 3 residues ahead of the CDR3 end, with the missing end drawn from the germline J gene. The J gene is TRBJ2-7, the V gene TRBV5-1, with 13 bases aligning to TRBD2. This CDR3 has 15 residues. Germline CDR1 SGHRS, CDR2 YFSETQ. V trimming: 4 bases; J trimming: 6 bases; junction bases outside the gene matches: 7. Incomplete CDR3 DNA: TGCGCCAGCAGCCCGGTAGGACTAGCGGGAGTCGAG. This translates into CASSPVGLAGVE. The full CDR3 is CASSPVGLAGVEQYF.

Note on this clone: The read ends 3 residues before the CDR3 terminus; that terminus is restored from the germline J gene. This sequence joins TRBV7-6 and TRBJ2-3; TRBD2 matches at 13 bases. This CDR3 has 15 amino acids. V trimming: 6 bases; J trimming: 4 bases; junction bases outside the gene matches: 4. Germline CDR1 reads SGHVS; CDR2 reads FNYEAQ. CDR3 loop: CASSSGLAGADTQYF. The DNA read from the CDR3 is TGTGCCAGCAGTTCAGGACTAGCGGGAGCAGATACG.

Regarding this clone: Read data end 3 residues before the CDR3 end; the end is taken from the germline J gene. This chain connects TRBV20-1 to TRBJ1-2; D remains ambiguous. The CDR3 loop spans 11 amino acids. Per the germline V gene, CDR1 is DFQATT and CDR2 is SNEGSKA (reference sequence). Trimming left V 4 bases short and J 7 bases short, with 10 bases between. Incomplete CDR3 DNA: TGCAGTGCTACAATCAAGGTTGGC. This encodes CSATIKVG. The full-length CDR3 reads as CSATIKVGYTF.

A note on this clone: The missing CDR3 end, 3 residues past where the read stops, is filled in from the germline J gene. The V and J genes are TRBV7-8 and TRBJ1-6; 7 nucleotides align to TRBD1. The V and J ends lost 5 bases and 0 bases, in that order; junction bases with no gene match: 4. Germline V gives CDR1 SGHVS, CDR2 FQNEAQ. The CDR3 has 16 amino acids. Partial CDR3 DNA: TGTGCCAGCAGCCCACGGGACAGCTCCTATAATTCACCC. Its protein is CASSPRDSSYNSP. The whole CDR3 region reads CASSPRDSSYNSPLHF.

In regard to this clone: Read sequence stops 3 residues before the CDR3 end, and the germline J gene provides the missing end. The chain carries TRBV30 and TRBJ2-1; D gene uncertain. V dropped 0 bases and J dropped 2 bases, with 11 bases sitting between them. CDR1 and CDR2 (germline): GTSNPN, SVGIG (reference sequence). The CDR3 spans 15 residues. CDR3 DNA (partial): TGTGCCTGGAGTGTACGGAGTGGGCCCTACAATGAG. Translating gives CAWSVRSGPYNE. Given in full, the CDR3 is CAWSVRSGPYNEQFF. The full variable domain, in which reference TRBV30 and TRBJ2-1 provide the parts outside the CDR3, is SQTIHQWPATLVQPVGSPLSLECTVEGTSNPNLYWYRQAAGRGLQLLFYSVGIGQISSEVPQNLSASRPQDRQFILSSKKLLLSDSGFYLCAWSVRSGPYNEQFFGPGTRLTVL.

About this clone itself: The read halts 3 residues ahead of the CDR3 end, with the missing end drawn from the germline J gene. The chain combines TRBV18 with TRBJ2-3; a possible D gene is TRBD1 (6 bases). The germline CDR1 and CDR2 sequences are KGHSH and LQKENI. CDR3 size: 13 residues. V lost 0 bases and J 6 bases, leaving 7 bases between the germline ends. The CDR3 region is CASSPPGADTQYF. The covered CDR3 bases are TGTGCCAGCTCACCACCGGGGGCCGATACG.

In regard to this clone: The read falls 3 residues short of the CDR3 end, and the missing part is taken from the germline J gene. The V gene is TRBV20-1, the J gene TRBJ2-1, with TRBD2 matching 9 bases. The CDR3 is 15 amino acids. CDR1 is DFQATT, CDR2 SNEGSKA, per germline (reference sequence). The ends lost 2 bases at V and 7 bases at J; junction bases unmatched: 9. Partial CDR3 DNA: TGCAGTGCTAGACCTCGGGCGGGAGGGCTTAATGAG. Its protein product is CSARPRAGGLNE. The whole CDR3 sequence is CSARPRAGGLNEQFF.

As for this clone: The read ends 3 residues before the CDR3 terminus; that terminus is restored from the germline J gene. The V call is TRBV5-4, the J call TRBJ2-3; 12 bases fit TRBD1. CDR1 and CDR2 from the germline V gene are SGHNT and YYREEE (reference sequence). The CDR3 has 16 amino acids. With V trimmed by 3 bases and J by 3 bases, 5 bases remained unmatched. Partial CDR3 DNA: TGTGCCAGCAGCTGGGGGACAGGGGGCTTGACAGATACG. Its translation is CASSWGTGGLTDT. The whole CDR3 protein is CASSWGTGGLTDTQYF. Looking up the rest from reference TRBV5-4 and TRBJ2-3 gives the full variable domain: ETGVTQSPTHLIKTRGQQVTLRCSSQSGHNTVSWYQQALGQGPQFIFQYYREEENGRGNFPPRFSGLQFPNYSSELNVNALELDDSALYLCASSWGTGGLTDTQYFGPGTRLTVL.

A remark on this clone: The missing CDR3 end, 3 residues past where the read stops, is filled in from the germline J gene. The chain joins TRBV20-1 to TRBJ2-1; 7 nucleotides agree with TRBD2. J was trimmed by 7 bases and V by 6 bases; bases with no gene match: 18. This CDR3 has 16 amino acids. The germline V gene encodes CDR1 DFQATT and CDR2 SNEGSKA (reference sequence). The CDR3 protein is CSAFGLADTSRNEQFF. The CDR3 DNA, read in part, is TGCAGTGCGTTTGGGCTAGCGGATACCTCGAGGAATGAG.